The text below deals with one T cell receptor beta chain. An amount of RNA that ranged from roughly 0.45 to 1 ug was reverse transcribed with random hexamers. Amplification of TCR beta CDR3 by immunoSEQ multiplex PCR spanned 54 Vbeta and 13 Jbeta. TCRdb re-analysed the immunoSEQ multiplex PCR reads in MiXCR, keeping a single row per CDR3 protein. The sample contains 110,000 or so distinct CDR3 sequences, around 97% of which appear only once. The germline V gene encodes CDR1 MNHEY and CDR2 SMNVEV (reference sequence). Losses at the gene ends were 5 bases for V and 1 base for J; bases not matched to a gene: 3. The CDR3 is made up of 15 amino acids. High-throughput TCR beta sequencing covered peripheral CD8+ and CD4+ T cells. This record belongs to a study of CD8 T cells in Susac syndrome.

The TCR sequence derives from a human donor in good health. The V call is TRBV27, the J call TRBJ2-7, with 12 bases fitting TRBD2. Sample: CD4+ T cells from PBMCs. In DNA, the CDR3 is TGTGCCAGCAGTCCCACTAGCGGGGGGTCCTACGAGCAGTACTTC. This encodes CASSPTSGGSYEQYF.